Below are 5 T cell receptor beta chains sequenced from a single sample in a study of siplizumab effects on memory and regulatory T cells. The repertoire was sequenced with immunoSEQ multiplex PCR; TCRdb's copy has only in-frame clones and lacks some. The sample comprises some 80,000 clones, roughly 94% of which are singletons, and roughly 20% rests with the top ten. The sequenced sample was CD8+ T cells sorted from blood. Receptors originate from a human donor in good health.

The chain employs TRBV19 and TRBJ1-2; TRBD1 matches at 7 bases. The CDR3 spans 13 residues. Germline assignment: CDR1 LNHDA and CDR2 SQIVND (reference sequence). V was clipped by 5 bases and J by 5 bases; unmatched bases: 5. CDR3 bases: TGTGCCAGTAGTTTAGGACAGGAGTATGGCTACACCTTC. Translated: CASSLGQEYGYTF.

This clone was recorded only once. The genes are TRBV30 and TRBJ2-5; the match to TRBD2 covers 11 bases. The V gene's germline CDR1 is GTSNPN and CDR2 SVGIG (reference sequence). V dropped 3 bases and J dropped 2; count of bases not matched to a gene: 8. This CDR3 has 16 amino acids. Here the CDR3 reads CAWRPPGLAVQETQYF. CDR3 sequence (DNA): TGTGCCTGGAGGCCTCCGGGACTAGCGGTTCAAGAGACCCAGTACTTC. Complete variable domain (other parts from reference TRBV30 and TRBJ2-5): SQTIHQWPATLVQPVGSPLSLECTVEGTSNPNLYWYRQAAGRGLQLLFYSVGIGQISSEVPQNLSASRPQDRQFILSSKKLLLSDSGFYLCAWRPPGLAVQETQYFGPGTRLLVL.

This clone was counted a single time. The DNA of the CDR3 is TGTGCCAGTGGGGGCAGACCGATCTATGGCTACACCTTC. Its translation: CASGGRPIYGYTF. The rearrangement uses TRBV19 and TRBJ1-2, with TRBD1 as a possible D gene (6 bases). This CDR3 contains 13 residues. Germline CDR1 LNHDA, CDR2 SQIVND (reference sequence). V was trimmed by 8 bases and J by 4 bases, leaving 14 bases between them.

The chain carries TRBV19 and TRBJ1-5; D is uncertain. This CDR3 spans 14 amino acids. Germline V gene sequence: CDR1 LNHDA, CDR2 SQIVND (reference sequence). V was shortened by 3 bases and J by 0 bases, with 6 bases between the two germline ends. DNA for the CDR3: TGTGCCAGTAGTATGGCGCATAGCAATCAGCCCCAGCATTTT. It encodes CASSMAHSNQPQHF.

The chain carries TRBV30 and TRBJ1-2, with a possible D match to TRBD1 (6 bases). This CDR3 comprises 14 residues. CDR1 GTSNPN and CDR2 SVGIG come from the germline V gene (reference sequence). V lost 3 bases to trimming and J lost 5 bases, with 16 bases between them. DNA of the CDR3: TGTGCCTGGAGGAAAGAACAGGGCAGATATGGCTACACCTTC. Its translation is CAWRKEQGRYGYTF.